This T cell receptor beta chain derives from a study of blood T cell repertoires in COVID-19. Whole-study context: PBMCs, B-cell-depleted T cells, or T cells provided the cDNA or gDNA that made up the material.

The germline V gene encodes CDR1 SGHTA and CDR2 FQGTGA. Trimming removed 1 base from V and 5 bases from J; junction bases left unmatched: 1. The CDR3 sequence is 15 residues long. The sample holds a few counts of this clone. Per the authors' pipeline: Amplification of reference gene primers provided the estimated nucleated cell counts. Sequencing used immunoSEQ multiplex PCR; TCRdb keeps in-frame clones, though not all of them. V and J calls and clone size are copied from that table; D and trimming were computed from the DNA. The data show 80,000 to 100,000 clones, about 89% seen once. The rearrangement joins TRBV7-3 to TRBJ2-2, with TRBD2 identical over 10 bases. What was sequenced was peripheral blood. The receptor comes from a man aged 50 to 59 with acute or convalescent COVID-19. CDR3 protein: CASSLSSGRTGELFF. The CDR3 DNA reads TGTGCCAGCAGCTTAAGTAGCGGGAGGACCGGGGAGCTGTTTTTT.